This T cell receptor beta chain was identified during a study of cytomegalovirus exposure and HLA in healthy donors. V dropped 3 bases and J dropped 4 bases, with 9 bases sitting between them. The CDR3 is made up of 13 amino acids. Per germline, CDR1 ENHRY and CDR2 SYGVKD. It was with 60 Vbeta and 13 Jbeta primers that the PCR ran. Clones were sequenced by immunoSEQ multiplex PCR, and TCRdb holds only the in-frame ones, with some missing. The data contain 100,000 to 150,000 clones, roughly 82% of them singletons. The sequenced sample was PBMCs. This clonotype originated in a woman younger than 30 in good health and CMV-seronegative. The chain joins TRBV10-3 to TRBJ1-1, with D unclear. The CDR3 DNA sequence: TGTGCCATCAGTGACGGGGTTGGCACTGAAGCTTTCTTT. This codes for CAISDGVGTEAFF.